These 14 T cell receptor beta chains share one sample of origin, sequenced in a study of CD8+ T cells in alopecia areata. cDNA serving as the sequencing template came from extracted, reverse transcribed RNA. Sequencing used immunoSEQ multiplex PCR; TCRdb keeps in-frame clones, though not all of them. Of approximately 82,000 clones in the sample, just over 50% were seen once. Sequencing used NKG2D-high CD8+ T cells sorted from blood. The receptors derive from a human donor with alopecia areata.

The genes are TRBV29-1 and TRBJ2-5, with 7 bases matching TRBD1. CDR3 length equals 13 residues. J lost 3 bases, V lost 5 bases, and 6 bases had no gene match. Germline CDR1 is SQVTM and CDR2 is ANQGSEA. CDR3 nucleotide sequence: TGCAGCGTTTTGAGAGGGACAGAAGAGACCCAGTACTTC. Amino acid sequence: CSVLRGTEETQYF.

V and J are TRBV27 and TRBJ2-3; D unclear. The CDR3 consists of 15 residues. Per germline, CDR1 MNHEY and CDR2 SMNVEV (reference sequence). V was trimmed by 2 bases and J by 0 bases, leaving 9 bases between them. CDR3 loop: CASSLGDLSTDTQYF. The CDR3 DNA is TGTGCCAGCAGTTTAGGGGATCTCAGCACAGATACGCAGTATTTT.

CDR3 residues: CASSSLGGEHGYTF. In nucleotides, the CDR3 is TGTGCCAGCAGTTCCCTCGGCGGGGAACATGGCTACACCTTC. This chain connects TRBV27 to TRBJ1-2; D ambiguous. Per the germline V gene, CDR1 is MNHEY and CDR2 is SMNVEV (reference sequence). The CDR3 spans 14 residues. Trimming left V 4 bases short and J 6 bases short, with 15 bases between.

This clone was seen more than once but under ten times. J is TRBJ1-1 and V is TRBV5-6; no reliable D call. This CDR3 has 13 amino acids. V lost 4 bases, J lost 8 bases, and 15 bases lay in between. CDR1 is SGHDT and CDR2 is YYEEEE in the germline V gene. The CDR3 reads CASSTTVGWEAFF. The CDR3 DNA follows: TGTGCCAGCAGCACGACGGTTGGATGGGAAGCTTTCTTT. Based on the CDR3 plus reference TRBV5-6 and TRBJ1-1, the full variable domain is DAGVTQSPTHLIKTRGQQVTLRCSPKSGHDTVSWYQQALGQGPQFIFQYYEEEERQRGNFPDRFSGHQFPNYSSELNVNALLLGDSALYLCASSTTVGWEAFFGQGTRLTVV.

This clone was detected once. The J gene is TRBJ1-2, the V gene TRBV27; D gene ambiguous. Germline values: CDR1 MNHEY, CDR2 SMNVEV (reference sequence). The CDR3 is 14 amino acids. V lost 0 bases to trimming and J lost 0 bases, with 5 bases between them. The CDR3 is CASSLSATNYGYTF. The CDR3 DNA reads TGTGCCAGCAGTTTATCGGCGACTAACTATGGCTACACCTTC.

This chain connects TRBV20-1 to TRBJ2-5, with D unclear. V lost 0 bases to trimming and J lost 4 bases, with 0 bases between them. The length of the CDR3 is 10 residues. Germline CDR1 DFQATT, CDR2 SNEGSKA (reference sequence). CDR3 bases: TGCAGTGCTAGAGAAGAGACCCAGTACTTC. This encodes CSAREETQYF.

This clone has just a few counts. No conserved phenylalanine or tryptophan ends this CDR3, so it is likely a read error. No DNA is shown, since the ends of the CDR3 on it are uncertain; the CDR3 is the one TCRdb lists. The CDR3: CSVEDPGPRVY. The rearrangement uses TRBV29-1 and TRBJ2-7. In germline, CDR1 is SQVTM, CDR2 ANQGSEA. The CDR3 spans 11 amino acids, including both terminal residues.

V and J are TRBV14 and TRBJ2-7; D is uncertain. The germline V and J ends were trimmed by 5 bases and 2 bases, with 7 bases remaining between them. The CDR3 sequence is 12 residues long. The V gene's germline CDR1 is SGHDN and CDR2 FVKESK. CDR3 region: CASSYLTYEQYF. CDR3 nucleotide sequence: TGTGCCAGCAGCTACCTTACCTACGAGCAGTACTTC.

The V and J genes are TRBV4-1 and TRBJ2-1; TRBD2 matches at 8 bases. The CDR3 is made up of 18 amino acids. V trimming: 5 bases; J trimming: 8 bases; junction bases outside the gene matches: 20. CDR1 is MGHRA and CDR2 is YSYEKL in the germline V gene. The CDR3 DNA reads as TGCGCCAGCAGCTCACCGCTGATCGGGCGGGGGGTGCTACATGAGCAGTTCTTC. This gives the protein CASSSPLIGRGVLHEQFF.

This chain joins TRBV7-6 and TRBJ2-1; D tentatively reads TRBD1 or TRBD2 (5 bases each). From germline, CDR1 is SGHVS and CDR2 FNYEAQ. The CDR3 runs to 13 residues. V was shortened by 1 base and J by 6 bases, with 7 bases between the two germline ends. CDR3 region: CASSLGDGNEQFF. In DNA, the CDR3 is TGTGCCAGCAGCTTAGGGGACGGCAATGAGCAGTTCTTC.

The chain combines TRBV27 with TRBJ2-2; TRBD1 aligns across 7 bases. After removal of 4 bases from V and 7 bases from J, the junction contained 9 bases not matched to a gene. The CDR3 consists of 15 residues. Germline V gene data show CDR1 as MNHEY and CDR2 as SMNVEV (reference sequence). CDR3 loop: CASSSPTGSVGELFF. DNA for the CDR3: TGTGCCAGCAGTTCACCGACAGGGTCCGTCGGGGAGCTGTTTTTT.

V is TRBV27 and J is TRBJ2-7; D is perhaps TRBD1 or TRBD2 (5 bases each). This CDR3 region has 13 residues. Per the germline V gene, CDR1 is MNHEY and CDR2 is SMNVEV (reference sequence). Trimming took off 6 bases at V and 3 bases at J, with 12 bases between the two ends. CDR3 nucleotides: TGTGCCAGCAGCCCCGGGACGAACTACGAGCAGTACTTC. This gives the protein CASSPGTNYEQYF.

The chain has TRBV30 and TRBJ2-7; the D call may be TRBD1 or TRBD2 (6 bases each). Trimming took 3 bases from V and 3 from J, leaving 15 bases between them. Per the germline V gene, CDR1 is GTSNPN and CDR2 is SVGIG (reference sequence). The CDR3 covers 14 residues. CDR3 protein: CAWSPLEGGYEQYF. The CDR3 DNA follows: TGTGCCTGGAGCCCCCTTGAGGGGGGCTACGAGCAGTACTTC.

CDR3 coding DNA: TGTGCCTGGAGTGACAGACTTGGAGATACGCAGTATTTT. Residues: CAWSDRLGDTQYF. The chain is built from TRBV30 and TRBJ2-3; the D is unclear. Looked up from germline, CDR1 is GTSNPN and CDR2 is SVGIG (reference sequence). Between the trimmed V and J ends, which lost 1 base and 5 bases, there was a span of 10 bases. The CDR3 loop spans 13 amino acids.